This T cell receptor beta chain was sequenced in a study of PD-1 blockade in classical Hodgkin lymphoma. Findings and limits, study-wide: Exclusion removed patients who began nivolumab under 1 year after ASCT. The diversity seen at baseline in complete responders resembled that of newly diagnosed patients.

Regarding this clone: No antigen is known for it.

Produced via immunoSEQ multiplex PCR; TCRdb's table is partial and in-frame only. This sample has 24,000 or so clones, with 81% found just once. Germline values: CDR1 PRHDT, CDR2 FYEKMQ (reference sequence). V was pared by 5 bases and J by 3 bases, with 4 bases of the junction left unmatched. This CDR3 is built from 15 residues. Exposure to brentuximab vedotin varied, and each patient had relapsed following autologous stem cell transplantation. Complete response, partial response or progressive disease constituted the best response categories observed. Sequences were derived from peripheral blood mononuclear cells (PBMCs), sampled before the second cycle of nivolumab. This sequence was found in a human donor with classical Hodgkin lymphoma. The chain recombines TRBV13 with TRBJ2-7; TRBD2 agrees at 13 bases. As DNA, the CDR3 is TGTGCCAGCAGCCCCCGACTAGCGGGAGGCTACGAGCAGTACTTC. Translated: CASSPRLAGGYEQYF.